Shown below are 26 T cell receptor beta chains from a single sample sequenced in a study of blood T cell repertoires in COVID-19. Data came from immunoSEQ multiplex PCR; TCRdb stores just in-frame clones and leaves some out. The sample lists roughly 140,000 clones, over 80% seen once, with more than 5% in the top ten. The sample consisted of PBMCs or T cells enriched from blood (not recorded which). Receptors originate from a woman aged 40-49 years who had recovered from COVID-19.

The chain carries TRBV27 and TRBJ2-4; D possibly corresponds to TRBD2 (6 bases). From germline, CDR1 is MNHEY and CDR2 SMNVEV (reference sequence). The length of the CDR3 is 16 residues. V lost 9 bases to trimming and J lost 2 bases, with 20 bases between them. The CDR3 DNA reads TGTGCCAGGTACGGGGGTTTACACCGTCCCAAAAACATTCAGTACTTC. As protein: CARYGGLHRPKNIQYF.

V usage is TRBV6-4 and J usage is TRBJ2-3; D call uncertain. Germline V gene data show CDR1 as MRHNA and CDR2 as SNTAGT. Trimming stripped 0 bases from V and 0 bases from J, with 7 bases between. This CDR3 is 15 amino acids long. The CDR3 nucleotides are TGTGCCAGCAGTGACTCGGCCGGGAGCACAGATACGCAGTATTTT. Translated, it gives CASSDSAGSTDTQYF.

The chain combines TRBV2 with TRBJ1-6; 8 nucleotides match TRBD1. The CDR3 runs to 16 residues. The V and J ends lost 2 bases and 8 bases, in that order; junction bases with no gene match: 8. Germline CDR1 reads SNHLY; CDR2 reads FYNNEI. CDR3 in DNA: TGTGCCAGCAGTGAAACCGGGACAGGCGATTATTCACCCCTCCACTTT. This translates into CASSETGTGDYSPLHF.

The V call is TRBV25-1, the J call TRBJ2-1; D unclear. This CDR3 is built from 15 residues. Trimming cost V 0 bases and J 4 bases, with 10 bases left between them. Germline-derived CDR1 and CDR2 are MGHDK and SYGVNS. The CDR3 here is CASSEYGRFYNEQFF. The CDR3 DNA reads TGTGCCAGCAGTGAATATGGCAGGTTTTACAATGAGCAGTTCTTC. The full variable domain, completed using reference TRBV25-1 and TRBJ2-1, is EADIYQTPRYLVIGTGKKITLECSQTMGHDKMYWYQQDPGMELHLIHYSYGVNSTEKGDLSSESTVSRIRTEHFPLTLESARPSHTSQYLCASSEYGRFYNEQFFGPGTRLTVL.

V is TRBV9 and J is TRBJ2-7; 10 nucleotides line up with TRBD1. The germline V gene encodes CDR1 SGDLS and CDR2 YYNGEE. The CDR3 runs to 16 residues. Trimming cost V 3 bases and J 0 bases; bases outside gene matches: 6. The CDR3, as DNA: TGTGCCAGCAGCGCGGGACAGGGGTACAGCTCCTACGAGCAGTACTTC. This sequence encodes CASSAGQGYSSYEQYF.

V usage is TRBV30 and J usage is TRBJ2-3; TRBD2 might be the D (6 bases). Germline V gene sequence: CDR1 GTSNPN, CDR2 SVGIG (reference sequence). The CDR3 length is 15 residues. V was shortened by 3 bases and J by 1 base, with 14 bases between the two germline ends. CDR3 DNA sequence: TGTGCCTGGAGCGAGACTAGTGCTGGCACAGATACGCAGTATTTT. Protein: CAWSETSAGTDTQYF. The complete variable domain, with remaining parts taken from reference TRBV30 and TRBJ2-3, reads SQTIHQWPATLVQPVGSPLSLECTVEGTSNPNLYWYRQAAGRGLQLLFYSVGIGQISSEVPQNLSASRPQDRQFILSSKKLLLSDSGFYLCAWSETSAGTDTQYFGPGTRLTVL.

The count of this clone is one. This chain connects TRBV27 to TRBJ1-1; D not resolved. CDR1 is MNHEY, CDR2 SMNVEV, per germline (reference sequence). V was pared by 0 bases and J by 5 bases, with 7 bases between. CDR3 size: 13 residues. The chain's CDR3 is CASSLSWRTEAFF. In DNA, the CDR3 is TGTGCCAGCAGTTTATCTTGGAGGACTGAAGCTTTCTTT.

DNA of the CDR3: TGTGCCAGCAGCAACCCTGGGCTGGCACATGATACGCAGTATTTT. It is translated as CASSNPGLAHDTQYF. The rearrangement joins TRBV5-6 to TRBJ2-3, with D hard to call. The ends were cut back, 4 bases at V and 6 bases at J, with 18 bases in the middle. The CDR3 spans 15 residues. Germline lookup yields CDR1 SGHDT and CDR2 YYEEEE.

The CDR3 DNA reads TGTGCCAGCAGTAACCCCGTCCAGAAGTATGGCTACACCTTC. It yields the protein CASSNPVQKYGYTF. This chain joins TRBV6-2 or TRBV6-3 and TRBJ1-2; D call uncertain. Trimming took off 5 bases at V and 5 bases at J, with 15 bases between the two ends. From germline, CDR1 is MNHEY and CDR2 SVGEGT. The CDR3 runs to 14 residues.

The chain joins TRBV7-9 to TRBJ2-7; tentatively, D is TRBD1 (6 bases). The length of the CDR3 is 14 residues. Trimming pared 5 bases from V and 2 bases from J, leaving 13 bases between. Germline loops: CDR1 SEHNR, CDR2 FQNEAQ (reference sequence). The CDR3 loop is CASSGGQRAYEQYF. The DNA for the CDR3 is TGTGCCAGCAGCGGCGGACAGCGAGCCTACGAGCAGTACTTC.

The chain employs TRBV30 and TRBJ1-4, with D possibly being TRBD1 (5 bases). The CDR3 loop spans 17 amino acids. The germline gives CDR1 GTSNPN, CDR2 SVGIG (reference sequence). The germline V and J ends were trimmed by 2 bases and 0 bases, with 16 bases remaining between them. The CDR3 region is CAWSNQAGTATNEKLFF. The CDR3 DNA reads TGTGCCTGGAGTAATCAGGCGGGGACTGCAACTAATGAAAAACTGTTTTTT.

J is TRBJ2-3 and V is TRBV27, with TRBD1 as a possible D gene (5 bases). Deletions cut 7 bases from V and 4 bases from J, with 12 bases between. This CDR3 is 13 amino acids long. The V gene's germline CDR1 is MNHEY and CDR2 SMNVEV (reference sequence). CDR3 protein: CASIEGVPDTQYF. The CDR3, as DNA: TGTGCCAGCATCGAAGGGGTCCCAGATACGCAGTATTTT.

This clone appeared once. The chain couples TRBV19 to TRBJ1-3; a weak D match, TRBD1 (6 bases). V was cut by 6 bases and J by 3 bases, with 12 bases left in between. CDR3 length: 14 amino acids. Germline V gene lookup returns CDR1 LNHDA and CDR2 SQIVND (reference sequence). The CDR3 protein is CASSTGYVGNTIYF. As DNA, the CDR3 is TGTGCCAGTAGCACAGGGTACGTTGGAAACACCATATATTTT. Full variable domain (remainder filled in from reference TRBV19 and TRBJ1-3): DGGITQSPKYLFRKEGQNVTLSCEQNLNHDAMYWYRQDPGQGLRLIYYSQIVNDFQKGDIAEGYSVSREKKESFPLTVTSAQKNPTAFYLCASSTGYVGNTIYFGEGSWLTVV.

The chain joins TRBV18 to TRBJ1-2; 9 positions match TRBD1. V lost 3 bases, J lost 6 bases, and 8 bases stayed unmatched. Germline V CDR1 and CDR2: KGHSH, LQKENI. The CDR3 has 15 amino acids. CDR3 bases: TGTGCCAGCTCACCTCCCGGGACAGGGAGGAATGGCTACACCTTC. As protein: CASSPPGTGRNGYTF.

A single count supports this clone. The V gene is TRBV5-1, the J gene TRBJ1-6; D uncertain. From germline, CDR1 is SGHRS and CDR2 YFSETQ. Trimming removed 0 bases at V and 5 bases at J, with 12 bases between. The length of the CDR3 is 16 residues. The CDR3 DNA follows: TGCGCCAGCAGCTTGGTTCCGTCAGCGGATAATTCACCCCTCCACTTT. Its protein product is CASSLVPSADNSPLHF.

This clone was detected a few times. The V and J genes are TRBV19 and TRBJ2-6; TRBD1 is a possible D gene (5 bases). Germline CDR1 and CDR2: LNHDA and SQIVND (reference sequence). This CDR3 has 16 residues. V lost 5 bases and J lost 4, with 15 bases in between. The CDR3 DNA reads TGTGCCAGTAGTCTTGCAGGGTTCTCCGGGGCCAACGTCCTGACTTTC. Its translation: CASSLAGFSGANVLTF.

A word on this clone: At one end, the junction sequence differs from germline, possibly due to a read error. The rearrangement joins TRBV5-4 to TRBJ2-7, with D possibly TRBD1 on 6 matching bases. The CDR3 extends over 15 amino acids. Germline V gives CDR1 SGHNT, CDR2 YYREEE (reference sequence). CDR3 sequence: CASSLDTEGDYEQYF. Written as DNA, the CDR3 is TGTGCCAGCAGTTTGGATACTGAGGGGGACTACGAGCAGTACTTC.

The CDR3 sequence: CASGLQTASTSGMGGTEAFF. The DNA of the CDR3 is TGTGCTAGTGGTTTGCAGACCGCATCTACCAGCGGGATGGGGGGCACTGAAGCTTTCTTT. This sequence joins TRBV12-5 and TRBJ1-1; D is perhaps TRBD1 (5 bases). Germline CDR1 and CDR2: LGHNT and FRNRAP. The germline V and J ends were trimmed by 2 bases and 4 bases, with 29 bases remaining between them. CDR3 length: 20 residues.

V and J are TRBV6-6 and TRBJ2-2; TRBD2 agrees at 8 bases. The CDR3 totals 18 residues. V gave up 5 bases and J gave up 2 bases; unmatched junction bases: 13. From germline, CDR1 is MNHNY and CDR2 SVGAGI (reference sequence). The DNA of the CDR3 is TGTGCCAGCAGTCCGAGGGGAGCGGGAGACCGAAACACCGGGGAGCTGTTTTTT. This sequence encodes CASSPRGAGDRNTGELFF.

The chain is built from TRBV3-1 (or the pseudogene TRBV3-2) and TRBJ2-5; no definite D call. V was pared by 0 bases and J by 5 bases, with 16 bases between. CDR3 length equals 16 residues. Germline V gene sequence: CDR1 LGHDT, CDR2 YNNKEL (reference sequence). The CDR3 loop reads CASSQDPSRPRETQYF. The CDR3 DNA is TGTGCCAGCAGCCAAGATCCGTCTCGGCCGCGGGAGACCCAGTACTTC.

V usage is TRBV18 and J usage is TRBJ2-3, with TRBD1 identical over 10 bases. Germline assignment: CDR1 KGHSH and CDR2 LQKENI. This CDR3 is built from 16 residues. Trimming took 3 bases from V and 5 from J; bases not matched to a gene: 8. The CDR3 region is CASSPSTGGNGDTQYF. CDR3 nucleotide sequence: TGTGCCAGCTCACCTTCGACAGGGGGCAACGGAGATACGCAGTATTTT.

This clone was observed once. V gene TRBV3-1 (or the pseudogene TRBV3-2) combines with J gene TRBJ1-1; TRBD1 aligns across 7 bases. The CDR3 loop spans 14 amino acids. V shed 7 bases, J shed 6 bases, and the junction held 11 bases outside the gene matches. Germline CDR1 LGHDT, CDR2 YNNKEL (reference sequence). CDR3: CASTKDREIAEAFF. In DNA form, the CDR3 reads TGTGCCAGCACCAAAGACAGGGAAATCGCTGAAGCTTTCTTT.

V usage is TRBV27 and J usage is TRBJ1-1, with D perhaps matching TRBD1 (5 bases). Germline-derived CDR1 and CDR2 are MNHEY and SMNVEV (reference sequence). Trimming left V 4 bases short and J 4 bases short, with 19 bases between. The CDR3 has 16 amino acids. The CDR3 DNA is TGTGCCAGCAGTTCGCCCGGGACTCCGCCGGGCACTGAAGCTTTCTTT. This encodes CASSSPGTPPGTEAFF.

This clone was recorded only once. The V call is TRBV2, the J call TRBJ2-7, with 11 positions matching TRBD2. The J segment lost 3 bases and the V segment lost 5 bases, leaving 6 bases of the junction unmatched. The CDR3 covers 15 residues. CDR1 and CDR2 from the germline V gene are SNHLY and FYNNEI. The CDR3 DNA follows: TGTGCCAGCAGTCCCTTTAGCGGGAGGGGCTACGAGCAGTACTTC. Translation gives CASSPFSGRGYEQYF.

This chain joins TRBV7-9 and TRBJ1-2; a possible D gene is TRBD1 (6 bases). V was shortened by 4 bases and J by 6 bases, with 21 bases between the two germline ends. CDR1 and CDR2 (germline): SEHNR, FQNEAQ (reference sequence). This CDR3 is 16 amino acids long. The CDR3 coding sequence is TGTGCCAGCAGCTCCATTCAGGGGACCTTAAGGGATGGCTACACCTTC. This codes for CASSSIQGTLRDGYTF. The variable domain in full, with the rest retrieved from reference TRBV7-9 and TRBJ1-2, is DTGVSQNPRHKITKRGQNVTFRCDPISEHNRLYWYRQTLGQGPEFLTYFQNEAQLEKSRLLSDRFSAERPKGSFSTLEIQRTEQGDSAMYLCASSSIQGTLRDGYTFGSGTRLTVV.

The chain couples TRBV2 to TRBJ1-2, with D tentatively TRBD1 (6 bases). The ends were cut back, 0 bases at V and 2 bases at J, with 16 bases in the middle. Germline values: CDR1 SNHLY, CDR2 FYNNEI. This CDR3 contains 17 residues. Here the CDR3 reads CASSEAATGPRNYGYTF. For the CDR3, the DNA is TGTGCCAGCAGTGAAGCTGCGACAGGCCCCAGGAACTATGGCTACACCTTC.